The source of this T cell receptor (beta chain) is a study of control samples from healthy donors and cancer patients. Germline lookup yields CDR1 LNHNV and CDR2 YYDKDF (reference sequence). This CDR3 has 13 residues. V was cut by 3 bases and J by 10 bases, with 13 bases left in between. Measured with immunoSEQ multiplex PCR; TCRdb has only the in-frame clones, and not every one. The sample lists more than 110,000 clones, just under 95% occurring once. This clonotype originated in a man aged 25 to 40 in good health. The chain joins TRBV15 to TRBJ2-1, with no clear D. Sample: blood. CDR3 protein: CATSRENYREQFF. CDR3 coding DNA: TGTGCCACCAGCAGGGAGAACTATAGAGAGCAGTTCTTC.